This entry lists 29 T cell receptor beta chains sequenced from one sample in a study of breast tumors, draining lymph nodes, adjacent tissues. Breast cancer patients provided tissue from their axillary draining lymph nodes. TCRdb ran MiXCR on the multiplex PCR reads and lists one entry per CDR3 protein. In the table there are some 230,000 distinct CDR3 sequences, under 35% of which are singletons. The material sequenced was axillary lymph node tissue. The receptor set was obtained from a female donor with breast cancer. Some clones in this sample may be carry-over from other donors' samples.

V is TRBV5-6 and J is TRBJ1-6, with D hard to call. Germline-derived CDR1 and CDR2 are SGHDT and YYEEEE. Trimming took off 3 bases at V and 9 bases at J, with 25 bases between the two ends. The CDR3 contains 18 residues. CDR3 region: CASSSLRARSVLGSPLHF. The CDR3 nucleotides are TGTGCCAGCAGCTCGCTCCGGGCCCGGTCAGTTTTGGGTTCACCCCTCCACTTT.

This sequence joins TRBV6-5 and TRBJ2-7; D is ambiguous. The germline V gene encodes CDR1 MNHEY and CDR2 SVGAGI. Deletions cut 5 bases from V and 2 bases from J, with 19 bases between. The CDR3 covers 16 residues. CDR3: CASSHAVTSPTYEQYF. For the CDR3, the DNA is TGTGCCAGCAGTCACGCCGTAACATCGCCGACCTACGAGCAGTACTTC.

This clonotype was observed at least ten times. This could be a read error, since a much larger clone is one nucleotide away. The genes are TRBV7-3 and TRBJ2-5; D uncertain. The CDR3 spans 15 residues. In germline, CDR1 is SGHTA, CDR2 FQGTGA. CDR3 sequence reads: CASSVSGNSQETQHF. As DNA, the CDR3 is TGTGCCAGCAGCGTAAGTGGAAACAGTCAAGAGACCCAGCACTTC.

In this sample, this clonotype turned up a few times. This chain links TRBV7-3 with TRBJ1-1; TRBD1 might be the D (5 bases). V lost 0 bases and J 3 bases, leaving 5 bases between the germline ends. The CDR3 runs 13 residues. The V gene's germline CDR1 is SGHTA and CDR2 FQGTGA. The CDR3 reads CASSLTGDTEAFF. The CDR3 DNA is TGTGCCAGCAGCTTAACAGGGGACACTGAAGCTTTCTTT. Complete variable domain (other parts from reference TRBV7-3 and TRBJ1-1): GAGVSQTPSNKVTEKGKYVELRCDPISGHTALYWYRQSLGQGPEFLIYFQGTGAADDSGLPNDRFFAVRPEGSVSTLKIQRTERGDSAVYLCASSLTGDTEAFFGQGTRLTVV.

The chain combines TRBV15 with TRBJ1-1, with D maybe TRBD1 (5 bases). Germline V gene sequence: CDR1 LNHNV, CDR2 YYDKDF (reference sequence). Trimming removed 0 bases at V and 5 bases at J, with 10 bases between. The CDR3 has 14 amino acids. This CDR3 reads CATSRETSGTEAFF. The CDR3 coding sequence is TGTGCCACCAGCAGAGAAACCTCAGGGACTGAAGCTTTCTTT.

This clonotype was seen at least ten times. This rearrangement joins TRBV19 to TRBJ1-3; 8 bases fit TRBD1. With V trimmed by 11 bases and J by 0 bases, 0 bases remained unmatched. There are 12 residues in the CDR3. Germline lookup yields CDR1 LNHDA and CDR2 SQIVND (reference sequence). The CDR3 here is CAGTGSGNTIYF. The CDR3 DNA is TGTGCCGGGACAGGCTCTGGAAACACCATATATTTT.

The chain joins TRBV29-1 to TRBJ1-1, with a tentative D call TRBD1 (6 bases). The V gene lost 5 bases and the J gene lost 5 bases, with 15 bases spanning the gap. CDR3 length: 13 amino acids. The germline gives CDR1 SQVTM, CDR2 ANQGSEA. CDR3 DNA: TGCAGCGTTCTAGTTTTGGGGGCAACTGAAGCTTTCTTT. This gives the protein CSVLVLGATEAFF.

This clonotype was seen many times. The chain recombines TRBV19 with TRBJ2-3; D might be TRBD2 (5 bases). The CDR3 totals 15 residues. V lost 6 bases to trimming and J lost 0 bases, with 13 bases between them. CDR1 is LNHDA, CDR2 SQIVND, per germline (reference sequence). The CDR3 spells CASRTTGVSTDTQYF. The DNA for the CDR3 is TGTGCCAGTAGGACGACCGGGGTGAGCACAGATACGCAGTATTTT.

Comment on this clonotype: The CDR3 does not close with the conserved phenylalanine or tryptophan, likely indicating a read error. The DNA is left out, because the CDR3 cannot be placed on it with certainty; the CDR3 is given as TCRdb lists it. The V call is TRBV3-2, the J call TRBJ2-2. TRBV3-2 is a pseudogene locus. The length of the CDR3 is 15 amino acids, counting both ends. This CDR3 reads CASSQAAFNTGELMS.

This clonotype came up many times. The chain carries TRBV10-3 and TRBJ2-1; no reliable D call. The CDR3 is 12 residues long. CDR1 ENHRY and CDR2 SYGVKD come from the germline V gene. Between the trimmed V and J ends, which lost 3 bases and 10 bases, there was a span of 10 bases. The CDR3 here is CAISEVTEEQFF. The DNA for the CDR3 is TGTGCCATCAGTGAAGTAACCGAAGAGCAGTTCTTC.

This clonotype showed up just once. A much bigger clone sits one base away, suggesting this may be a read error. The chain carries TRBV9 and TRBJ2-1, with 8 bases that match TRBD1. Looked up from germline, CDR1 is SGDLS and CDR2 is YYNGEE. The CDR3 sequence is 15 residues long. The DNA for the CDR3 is TGTGCCAGCAGCGTGGGGGACAGGCCCTACAATGAGCCGTTCTTC. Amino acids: CASSVGDRPYNEPFF.

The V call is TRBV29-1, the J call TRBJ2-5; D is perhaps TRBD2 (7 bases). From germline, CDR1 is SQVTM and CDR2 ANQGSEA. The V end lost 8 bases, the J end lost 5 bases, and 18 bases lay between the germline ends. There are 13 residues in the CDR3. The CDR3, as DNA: TGCAGCCCGCCGGGGGGCAGGTGGGAGACCCAGTACTTC. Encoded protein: CSPPGGRWETQYF.

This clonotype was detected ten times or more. For the CDR3, the DNA is TGTGCCAGTAGTATCACCCGGGGAGGGCCAGGCGAGCAGTACTTC. This translates into CASSITRGGPGEQYF. The chain is built from TRBV19 and TRBJ2-7, with 7 positions matching TRBD2. Germline-derived CDR1 and CDR2 are LNHDA and SQIVND (reference sequence). This CDR3 is 15 amino acids long. With 3 bases clipped from V and 6 bases from J, the junction kept 11 bases outside the gene matches.

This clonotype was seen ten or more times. Here the CDR3 DNA reads TGCGCCAGCAGCCTCAGGGGGTACCCAGATACGCAGTATTTT. This translates into CASSLRGYPDTQYF. V is TRBV5-1 and J is TRBJ2-3, with TRBD1 matching 7 bases. This CDR3 region has 14 residues. Looked up from germline, CDR1 is SGHRS and CDR2 is YFSETQ. V shed 4 bases and J 4 bases; nucleotides not matched to a gene: 6.

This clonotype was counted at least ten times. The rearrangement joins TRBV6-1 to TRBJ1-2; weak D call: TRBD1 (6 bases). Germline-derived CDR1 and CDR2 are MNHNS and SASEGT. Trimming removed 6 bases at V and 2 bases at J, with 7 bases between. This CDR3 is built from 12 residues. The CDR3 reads CASRQGNYGYTF. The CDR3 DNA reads TGTGCCAGCAGGCAGGGGAACTATGGCTACACCTTC.

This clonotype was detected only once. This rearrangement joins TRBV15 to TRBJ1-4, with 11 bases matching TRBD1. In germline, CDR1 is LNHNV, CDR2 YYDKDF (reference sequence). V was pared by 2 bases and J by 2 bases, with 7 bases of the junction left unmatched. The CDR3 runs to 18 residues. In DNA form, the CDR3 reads TGTGCCACCAGCAGACGGGGACAGGGGGAGGTGACTAATGAAAAACTGTTTTTT. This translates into CATSRRGQGEVTNEKLFF.

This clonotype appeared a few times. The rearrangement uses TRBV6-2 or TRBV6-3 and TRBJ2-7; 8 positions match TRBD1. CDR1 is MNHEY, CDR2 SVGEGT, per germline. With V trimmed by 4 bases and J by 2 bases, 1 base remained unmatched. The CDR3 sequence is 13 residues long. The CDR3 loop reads CASSLDRAYEQYF. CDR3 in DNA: TGTGCCAGCAGTTTGGACAGGGCCTACGAGCAGTACTTC.

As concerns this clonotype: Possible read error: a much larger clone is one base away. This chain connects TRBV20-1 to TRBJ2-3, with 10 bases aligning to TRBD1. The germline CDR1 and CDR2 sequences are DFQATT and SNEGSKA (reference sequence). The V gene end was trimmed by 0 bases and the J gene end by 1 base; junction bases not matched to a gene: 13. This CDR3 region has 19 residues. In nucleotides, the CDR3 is TGCAGTGCTAGAGATGTCGACAGGGGGCCGATCTATGGCACAGATACGCAGTATTTT. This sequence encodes CSARDVDRGPIYGTDTQYF.

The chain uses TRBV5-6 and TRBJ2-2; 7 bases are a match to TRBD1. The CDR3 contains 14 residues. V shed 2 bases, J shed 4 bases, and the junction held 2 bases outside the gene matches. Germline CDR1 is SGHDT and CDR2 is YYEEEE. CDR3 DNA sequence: TGTGCCAGCAGCTTTGACAGGGCCACCGGGGAGCTGTTTTTT. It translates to CASSFDRATGELFF.

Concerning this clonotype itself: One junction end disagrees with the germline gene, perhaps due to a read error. The CDR3 sequence is CASTPVFPSPASSSTSPNERFF. The CDR3 nucleotides read TGTGCCAGCACCCCGGTGTTCCCCTCCCCTGCCAGTAGTAGTACCTCCCCAAATGAGCGGTTCTTC. The V gene is TRBV2, the J gene TRBJ2-1; D gene ambiguous. The CDR3 is made up of 22 amino acids. Per the germline V gene, CDR1 is SNHLY and CDR2 is FYNNEI.

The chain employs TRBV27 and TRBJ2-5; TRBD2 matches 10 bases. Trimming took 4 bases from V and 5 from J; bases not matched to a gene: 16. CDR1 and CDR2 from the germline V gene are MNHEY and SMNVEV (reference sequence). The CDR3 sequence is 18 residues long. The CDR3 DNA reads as TGTGCCAGCAGTTCCACCCTGGGGCTAGCGGGAGTAAGGGAGACCCAGTACTTC. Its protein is CASSSTLGLAGVRETQYF.

The DNA of the CDR3 is TGTGCTAGTGGTTTAGGACAGGGTAAAAAACTGTTTTTT. This encodes CASGLGQGKKLFF. The V and J genes are TRBV12-5 and TRBJ1-4; 8 bases agree with TRBD1. Germline V gives CDR1 LGHNT, CDR2 FRNRAP. The CDR3 sequence is 13 residues long. V was pared by 3 bases and J by 9 bases, with 3 bases of the junction left unmatched.

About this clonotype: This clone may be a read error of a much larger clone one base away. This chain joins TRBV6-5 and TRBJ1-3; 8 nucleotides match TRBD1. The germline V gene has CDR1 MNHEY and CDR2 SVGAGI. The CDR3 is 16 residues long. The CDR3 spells CASSGGQAPSGSTIYF. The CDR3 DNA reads TGTGCCAGCAGTGGGGGACAGGCCCCCTCTGGAAGCACCATATATTTT.

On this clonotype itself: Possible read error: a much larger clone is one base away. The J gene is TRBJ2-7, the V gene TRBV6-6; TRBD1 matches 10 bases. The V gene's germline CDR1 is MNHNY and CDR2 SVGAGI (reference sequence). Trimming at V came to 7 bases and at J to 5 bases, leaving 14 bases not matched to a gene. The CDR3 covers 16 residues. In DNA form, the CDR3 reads TGTGCCAGCACTTCTGCCGGGACAGGGGCGGCCCACGAGCAGTACTTC. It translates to CASTSAGTGAAHEQYF.

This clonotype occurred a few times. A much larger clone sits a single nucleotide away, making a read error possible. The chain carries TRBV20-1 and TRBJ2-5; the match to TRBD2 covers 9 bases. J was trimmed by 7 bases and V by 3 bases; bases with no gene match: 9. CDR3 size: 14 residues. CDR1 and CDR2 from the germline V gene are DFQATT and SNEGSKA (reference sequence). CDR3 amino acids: CSASTGLATATQYF. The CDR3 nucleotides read TGCAGTGCTAGCACGGGACTAGCAACGGCGACCCAGTACTTC.

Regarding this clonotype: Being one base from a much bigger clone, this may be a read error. This CDR3 is CSAGDPQASEQFF. In DNA form, the CDR3 reads TGCAGTGCTGGAGACCCCCAGGCCAGCGAGCAGTTCTTC. This chain links TRBV20-1 with TRBJ2-1, with D uncertain. CDR3 length: 13 amino acids. CDR1 is DFQATT and CDR2 is SNEGSKA in the germline V gene (reference sequence).

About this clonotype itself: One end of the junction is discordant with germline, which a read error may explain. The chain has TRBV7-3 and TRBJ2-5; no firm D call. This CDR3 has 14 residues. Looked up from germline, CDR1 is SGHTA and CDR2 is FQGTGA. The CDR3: CAGSLDGLGETQYF. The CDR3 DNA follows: TGTGCCGGCAGCTTAGATGGTTTGGGGGAGACCCAGTACTTC.

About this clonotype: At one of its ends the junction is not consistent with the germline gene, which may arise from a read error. This CDR3 is CASSHSARLDDGANVLTF. The CDR3 DNA is TGTGCCAGCAGTCACTCCGCCAGGTTAGATGACGGGGCCAACGTCCTGACTTTC. The chain carries TRBV6-6 and TRBJ2-6; D is undetermined. From germline, CDR1 is MNHNY and CDR2 SVGAGI (reference sequence). The CDR3 consists of 18 residues.

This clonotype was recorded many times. The CDR3 coding sequence is TGTGCCAGCAGTTACAGACGGGGGGGCTCAGATACGCAGTATTTT. It is translated as CASSYRRGGSDTQYF. V is TRBV6-6 and J is TRBJ2-3, with 8 nucleotides matching TRBD2. The CDR3 totals 15 residues. Trimming at V came to 2 bases and at J to 4 bases, leaving 5 bases not matched to a gene. Germline values: CDR1 MNHNY, CDR2 SVGAGI (reference sequence).